This T cell receptor (beta chain) was documented in a study of regulatory T cells in long-lasting Graves disease. Time point meaning: newly diagnosed GD, antithyroid drugs for less than 3 months. From PBMCs, RNA was extracted and then used to make the TCR library. With iRepertoire HTBI primers and Arm-PCR of CDR3 regions, TCR beta libraries were built. TCRdb re-called the multiplex PCR reads with MiXCR, one entry per CDR3 protein. The sample consists of approximately 350,000 distinct CDR3 sequences, over 15% of them appearing once. Notes on this clonotype: Compared with germline, one end of the junction differs, possibly owing to a read error.

The CDR3 is 14 amino acids. Separately, the same data were catalogued under a study of T cells in Graves' hyperthyroidism and ophthalmopathy.

The genes are TRBV12-3 or TRBV12-4 and TRBJ2-7; either TRBD1 or TRBD2 may supply D (5 bases each). This specimen was peripheral blood mononuclear cells (PBMCs), taken at new diagnosis, from a patient treated with antithyroid drugs. This TCR was sampled from a man aged 35-49 years with Graves disease. The CDR3 bases are TGTGCCATCAGTGACGAGGGGAGCTCCTACGAGCAGTACTTC. Its protein product is CAISDEGSSYEQYF.